Following are 3 T cell receptor beta chains from one sample sequenced in a study of T-cell memory formation after mild COVID-19. Each CDR3 protein gets one entry after TCRdb re-called the 5' RACE reads with MiXCR. The repertoire holds roughly 130,000 distinct CDR3 sequences, with approximately 5.9% as singletons. The sequencing input was PBMCs or a T cell subset sorted from them (not recorded which). All receptors derive from an adult woman who had mild COVID-19 (a few samples of this study predate the infection). Cell type and time point are not known.

This chain uses TRBV24-1 with TRBJ2-5; D may match TRBD1 or TRBD2 (5 bases each). The V gene lost 4 bases and the J gene lost 7 bases, with 18 bases spanning the gap. This CDR3 has 15 amino acids. CDR1 KGHDR and CDR2 SFDVKD come from the germline V gene. As DNA, the CDR3 is TGTGCCACCAGTGACCCGGGACCCGGGCGGCGGACCCAGTACTTC. This translates into CATSDPGPGRRTQYF.

The genes are TRBV29-1 and TRBJ1-1, with a possible D match to TRBD1 (6 bases). Trimming shortened V by 7 bases and J by 2 bases, and 14 bases separated the two germline ends. CDR1 and CDR2 from the germline V gene are SQVTM and ANQGSEA. The CDR3 has 13 residues. The CDR3: CSAGLQGNTEAFF. The CDR3 bases are TGCAGCGCCGGATTACAGGGTAACACTGAAGCTTTCTTT.

The V gene is TRBV5-1, the J gene TRBJ2-1; TRBD1 might be the D (5 bases). This CDR3 has 14 amino acids. CDR1 and CDR2 from the germline V gene are SGHRS and YFSETQ. The V end was cut by 0 bases, the J end by 4 bases, with 8 bases between. The CDR3 bases are TGCGCCAGCAGCTTGGCTACAGGTTACAATGAGCAGTTCTTC. Encoded protein: CASSLATGYNEQFF.